The 31 T cell receptor beta chains in this list originate from one sample, sequenced in a study of T cell repertoires in cytomegalovirus infection. Antigens for these TCRs are unknown. TCRdb passed the reads through MiXCR, listing each CDR3 protein once. Counted here are a few hundred thousand distinct CDR3 sequences, 22% occurring once; the ten biggest clones make up roughly 19%. This sample comprised cultured PBMCs, obtained from culture after CMV antigen stimulation. Source of these receptors: a human donor in good health (CMV status not recorded). Some clones in this sample may be carry-over from other donors' samples.

This clonotype was observed a handful of times. The chain carries TRBV20-1 and TRBJ2-7, with 11 positions matching TRBD2. After removal of 6 bases from V and 5 bases from J, the junction contained 9 bases not matched to a gene. Looked up from germline, CDR1 is DFQATT and CDR2 is SNEGSKA (reference sequence). CDR3 length equals 14 residues. As DNA, the CDR3 is TGCAGTGCACCACTAGCGGGAGTTGGCAACGAGCAGTACTTC. This codes for CSAPLAGVGNEQYF.

The chain links TRBV19 to TRBJ1-2; 9 bases are shared with TRBD1. Losses at the gene ends were 6 bases for V and 5 bases for J; bases not matched to a gene: 4. The V gene's germline CDR1 is LNHDA and CDR2 SQIVND (reference sequence). The CDR3 contains 13 residues. This chain's CDR3 is CASSRQGVYGYTF. The CDR3 coding sequence is TGTGCCAGTAGCCGACAGGGGGTATATGGCTACACCTTC. The whole variable domain, filled in from reference TRBV19 and TRBJ1-2, reads DGGITQSPKYLFRKEGQNVTLSCEQNLNHDAMYWYRQDPGQGLRLIYYSQIVNDFQKGDIAEGYSVSREKKESFPLTVTSAQKNPTAFYLCASSRQGVYGYTFGSGTRLTVV.

A note on this clonotype: An end of the junction differs from the germline gene, which may be a read error. The chain carries TRBV7-7 and TRBJ1-5, with 7 bases lining up with TRBD1. Germline V gives CDR1 SSHAT, CDR2 FNYEAQ (reference sequence). CDR3 length: 18 residues. CDR3 coding DNA: TGTGCTAGCAGCCCGAGGGGAGGGGGCAGCGTAAGCAATCAGCCCCAGCATTTT. Translated, it gives CASSPRGGGSVSNQPQHF.

This chain connects TRBV6-2 or TRBV6-3 to TRBJ1-1, with D perhaps TRBD1 (6 bases). This CDR3 region has 13 residues. CDR1 is MNHEY, CDR2 SVGEGT, per germline. Deletions cut 6 bases from V and 13 bases from J, with 21 bases between. The DNA for the CDR3 is TGTGCCAGCAGCCCGGGAGCAGGGGCAGTGGATTTCTTT. Amino acid sequence: CASSPGAGAVDFF.

This clonotype occurred once. V is TRBV5-4 and J is TRBJ2-3; TRBD2 aligns across 10 bases. V was pared by 4 bases and J by 3 bases, with 17 bases of the junction left unmatched. The CDR3 runs to 19 residues. Germline assignment: CDR1 SGHNT and CDR2 YYREEE (reference sequence). The CDR3 spells CASSDREGSAGGPTDTQYF. The CDR3 DNA follows: TGTGCCAGCAGCGATCGAGAGGGCTCAGCGGGAGGGCCGACAGATACGCAGTATTTT.

This clonotype came up many times. The chain has TRBV7-2 and TRBJ2-7; the D is unclear. This CDR3 comprises 15 residues. Germline CDR1 and CDR2: SGHTA and FQGNSA. Trimming left V 1 base short and J 3 bases short, with 13 bases between. The CDR3 is CASSLDMGPGYEQYF. In DNA, the CDR3 is TGTGCCAGCAGCTTAGATATGGGCCCAGGCTACGAGCAGTACTTC.

This clonotype has only a few counts. The V call is TRBV25-1, the J call TRBJ2-5; no clear D. CDR1 is MGHDK, CDR2 SYGVNS, per germline. V shed 6 bases and J shed 10 bases, with 18 bases lying between them. CDR3 length: 13 residues. The CDR3 sequence: CASSPGPERVQYF. The CDR3 coding sequence is TGTGCCAGCAGCCCCGGGCCTGAGAGAGTCCAGTACTTC.

This clonotype was seen only a few times. CDR3 in amino acids: CASSGRQGNTEAFF. The CDR3 nucleotides are TGCGCCAGCAGCGGACGACAGGGGAACACTGAAGCTTTCTTT. The chain is built from TRBV4-1 and TRBJ1-1, with 7 bases lining up with TRBD1. Trimming took 5 bases from V and 1 from J; bases not matched to a gene: 4. The CDR3 sequence is 14 residues long. Germline CDR1 MGHRA, CDR2 YSYEKL.

The genes are TRBV7-6 and TRBJ2-7, with TRBD2 matching 7 bases. Unmatched junction bases numbered 9, after V lost 4 bases and J lost 3 bases. CDR3 length equals 15 residues. CDR1 is SGHVS, CDR2 FNYEAQ, per germline. The CDR3 sequence: CASSSLQRGFYEQYF. Here the CDR3 DNA reads TGTGCCAGCAGCTCCCTCCAGCGGGGCTTCTACGAGCAGTACTTC.

In this sample, this clonotype turned up a few times. V is TRBV30 and J is TRBJ2-1, with D perhaps assigned TRBD1 or TRBD2 (5 bases each). Trimming cost V 3 bases and J 7 bases, with 10 bases left between them. The CDR3 length is 12 residues. Germline loops: CDR1 GTSNPN, CDR2 SVGIG (reference sequence). DNA of the CDR3: TGTGCCTGGAGAAACGAGGGGAATGAGCAGTTCTTC. This codes for CAWRNEGNEQFF.

The chain employs TRBV19 and TRBJ2-5; D is ambiguous. CDR1 is LNHDA, CDR2 SQIVND, per germline (reference sequence). Trimming took 4 bases from V and 4 from J, leaving 7 bases between them. The CDR3 is 12 amino acids. The CDR3 protein is CASSTRGETQYF. The CDR3 DNA sequence: TGTGCCAGTAGTACTAGAGGAGAGACCCAGTACTTC.

V usage is TRBV12-3 or TRBV12-4 and J usage is TRBJ2-7; D uncertain. This CDR3 comprises 13 residues. Trimming took off 3 bases at V and 5 bases at J, with 11 bases between the two ends. CDR3 loop: CASSFGADNEQYV. The DNA of the CDR3 is TGTGCCAGCAGTTTTGGTGCGGATAACGAGCAGTACGTC.

This clonotype appeared a few times. The chain is built from TRBV7-9 and TRBJ1-2; D unresolved. This CDR3 is built from 16 residues. V was pared by 4 bases and J by 8 bases, with 23 bases between. Germline V gene sequence: CDR1 SEHNR, CDR2 FQNEAQ (reference sequence). This chain's CDR3 is CASSYGGGLEVVGYTF. The CDR3 coding sequence is TGTGCCAGCAGCTACGGAGGAGGGCTAGAAGTAGTCGGCTACACCTTC.

The chain carries TRBV28 and TRBJ2-2; D is perhaps TRBD1 or TRBD2 (5 bases each). Deletions cut 10 bases from V and 3 bases from J, with 18 bases between. This CDR3 comprises 15 residues. The germline V gene encodes CDR1 MDHEN and CDR2 SYDVKM. The CDR3 DNA sequence: TGTGCCACCAACCCCAGCGGACAACACACCGGGGAGCTGTTTTTT. It encodes CATNPSGQHTGELFF.

The V and J genes are TRBV4-3 and TRBJ2-1; no clear D gene. This CDR3 contains 16 residues. Germline V CDR1 and CDR2: LGHNA, YSLEER. Trimming took off 1 base at V and 3 bases at J, with 13 bases between the two ends. The CDR3 DNA follows: TGCGCCAGCAGCCAAGGGGTCGGCGTGATCTACAATGAGCAGTTCTTC. Amino acids: CASSQGVGVIYNEQFF.

This clonotype was observed a few times. The rearrangement uses TRBV2 and TRBJ2-5; D uncertain. V was cut by 7 bases and J by 1 base, with 13 bases left in between. This CDR3 contains 14 residues. CDR1 is SNHLY, CDR2 FYNNEI, per germline. CDR3 nucleotide sequence: TGTGCCAGCACCATAGATAATTTCCAAGAGACCCAGTACTTC. Translation gives CASTIDNFQETQYF.

This clonotype was observed a handful of times. J is TRBJ2-1 and V is TRBV7-9, with 7 nucleotides matching TRBD2. Germline values: CDR1 SEHNR, CDR2 FQNEAQ (reference sequence). J lost 3 bases, V lost 1 base, and 6 bases had no gene match. The CDR3 sequence is 16 residues long. CDR3 coding DNA: TGTGCCAGCAGCTTAGTTGGCCTAGCGGACTACAATGAGCAGTTCTTC. Translated: CASSLVGLADYNEQFF.

This clonotype showed up just a few times. This rearrangement joins TRBV19 to TRBJ1-5, with 10 bases aligning to TRBD1. Germline V gene lookup returns CDR1 LNHDA and CDR2 SQIVND (reference sequence). The CDR3 covers 15 residues. V dropped 3 bases and J dropped 2; count of bases not matched to a gene: 1. The CDR3 region has the DNA TGTGCCAGTAGTATGGACAGGGGGGGCAATCAGCCCCAGCATTTT. Translated: CASSMDRGGNQPQHF.

The chain links TRBV29-1 to TRBJ2-1, with 9 positions matching TRBD1. The V gene's germline CDR1 is SQVTM and CDR2 ANQGSEA. This CDR3 has 14 amino acids. V gave up 7 bases and J gave up 10 bases; unmatched junction bases: 14. The CDR3 coding sequence is TGCAGCGACGCAAAAGAAACAGGGGGCTCGGAGCAGTTCTTC. Its translation: CSDAKETGGSEQFF.

This chain connects TRBV3-1 to TRBJ1-5; tentative D call: TRBD1 (6 bases). The V end was cut by 4 bases, the J end by 8 bases, with 15 bases between. Germline V gene data show CDR1 as LGHDT and CDR2 as YNNKEL (reference sequence). The CDR3 loop spans 14 amino acids. The CDR3 loop reads CASSLGTPGKPQHF. As DNA, the CDR3 is TGTGCCAGCAGCCTCGGGACACCGGGGAAGCCCCAGCATTTT.

This clonotype has at least ten counts. V gene TRBV7-9 combines with J gene TRBJ1-1, with TRBD1 identical over 10 bases. After removal of 5 bases from V and 4 bases from J, the junction contained 10 bases not matched to a gene. Germline V gene lookup returns CDR1 SEHNR and CDR2 FQNEAQ (reference sequence). The CDR3 is made up of 16 amino acids. CDR3 in DNA: TGTGCCAGCAGCGAAGGGACAGGGGAGGCGGGCACTGAAGCTTTCTTT. This sequence encodes CASSEGTGEAGTEAFF.

At least ten counts were recorded for this clonotype. The rearrangement joins TRBV19 to TRBJ2-1, with D perhaps TRBD1 (6 bases). The CDR3 totals 17 residues. The germline CDR1 and CDR2 sequences are LNHDA and SQIVND (reference sequence). V dropped 3 bases and J dropped 6 bases, with 21 bases sitting between them. The DNA for the CDR3 is TGTGCCAGTAGTATGTGGAGGTGGCAGGGGTTGGGCAATGAGCAGTTCTTC. Translated, it gives CASSMWRWQGLGNEQFF.

This clonotype was seen at least ten times. V and J are TRBV7-2 and TRBJ2-7; 12 bases map to TRBD2. There are 20 residues in the CDR3. V trimming: 1 base; J trimming: 0 bases; junction bases outside the gene matches: 13. CDR1 is SGHTA and CDR2 is FQGNSA in the germline V gene. The chain's CDR3 is CASSLVRTLAGGTVSYEQYV. CDR3 nucleotide sequence: TGTGCCAGCAGCTTAGTCCGGACTCTAGCGGGAGGGACAGTCTCCTACGAGCAGTACGTC.

Comment on this clonotype: A much larger clone differs by one base, so this may be a read error. The V and J genes are TRBV7-2 and TRBJ1-1; D is ambiguous. The CDR3 has 15 residues. Per germline, CDR1 SGHTA and CDR2 FQGNSA. Trimming removed 5 bases at V and 1 base at J, with 14 bases between. CDR3 sequence: CASSTLFARNTEAFF. CDR3 nucleotide sequence: TGTGCCAGCAGCACCCTCTTCGCACGGAACACTGAAGCTTTCTTT. Using reference TRBV7-2 and TRBJ1-1 for the parts outside the CDR3, the full variable domain is GAGVSQSPSNKVTEKGKDVELRCDPISGHTALYWYRQSLGQGLEFLIYFQGNSAPDKSGLPSDRFSAERTGGSVSTLTIQRTQQEDSAVYLCASSTLFARNTEAFFGQGTRLTVV.

The table lists this clonotype with many counts. The chain recombines TRBV7-3 with TRBJ1-1, with 7 nucleotides matching TRBD1. The CDR3 consists of 14 residues. Germline CDR1 SGHTA, CDR2 FQGTGA. Germline trimming cut 5 bases from V and 0 bases from J; bases unmatched to any gene: 3. The CDR3 protein is CASSRDSLNTEAFF. The CDR3 DNA reads as TGTGCCAGCAGCCGGGACAGCCTGAACACTGAAGCTTTCTTT.

A few counts support this clonotype. V and J are TRBV28 and TRBJ2-7; a possible D gene is TRBD1 (6 bases). This CDR3 has 15 amino acids. The V gene's germline CDR1 is MDHEN and CDR2 SYDVKM. Deletions cut 3 bases from V and 4 bases from J, with 16 bases between. CDR3 loop: CASSFTMGQTYEQYF. DNA for the CDR3: TGTGCCAGCAGTTTTACGATGGGACAAACTTACGAGCAGTACTTC.

This clonotype was recorded at least ten times. The chain links TRBV12-3 or TRBV12-4 to TRBJ2-5; 8 positions match TRBD2. CDR3 length: 15 amino acids. V gave up 6 bases and J gave up 5 bases; unmatched junction bases: 11. The DNA of the CDR3 is TGTGCCAGCAGCCAAATAACTAGCGGAGCGGAGACCCAGTACTTC. Translation: CASSQITSGAETQYF.

This clonotype has a count of ten or more. The chain employs TRBV12-3 or TRBV12-4 and TRBJ1-1; D remains unclear. The CDR3 extends over 15 amino acids. V was cut by 5 bases and J by 0 bases, with 13 bases left in between. CDR3: CASSPTTVMNTEAFF. The CDR3 DNA is TGTGCCAGCAGTCCCACCACGGTGATGAACACTGAAGCTTTCTTT.

In this sample, this clonotype turned up many times. The rearrangement joins TRBV7-9 to TRBJ2-1, with 8 bases fitting TRBD1. This CDR3 comprises 17 residues. Germline assignment: CDR1 SEHNR and CDR2 FQNEAQ (reference sequence). J gave up 9 bases and V 5 bases, and 18 bases lay outside the gene matches. CDR3 region: CASSPDPPGQEKGEQFF. The CDR3 nucleotides are TGTGCCAGCAGCCCAGATCCTCCGGGACAGGAAAAGGGTGAGCAGTTCTTC. The full variable domain, completed using reference TRBV7-9 and TRBJ2-1, is DTGVSQNPRHKITKRGQNVTFRCDPISEHNRLYWYRQTLGQGPEFLTYFQNEAQLEKSRLLSDRFSAERPKGSFSTLEIQRTEQGDSAMYLCASSPDPPGQEKGEQFFGPGTRLTVL.

At least ten counts were recorded for this clonotype. The V gene is TRBV12-3 or TRBV12-4, the J gene TRBJ2-4, with 8 bases matching TRBD2. V lost 5 bases to trimming and J lost 0 bases; unmatched junction nucleotides: 15. CDR3 length: 19 residues. The DNA of the CDR3 is TGTGCCAGCAGTCAACGGACTAGCCCGACCTTAATAGCCAAAAACATTCAGTACTTC. This encodes CASSQRTSPTLIAKNIQYF.

This rearrangement joins TRBV7-8 to TRBJ1-5; possibly TRBD1 for D (6 bases). With 1 base removed from V and 6 bases from J, the gap between germline ends came to 16 bases. Germline CDR1 is SGHVS and CDR2 is FQNEAQ. This CDR3 region has 16 residues. The CDR3 DNA is TGTGCCAGCAGCTTAGGATCCCTAGGGGGTCTTCAGCCCCAGCATTTT. Its translation is CASSLGSLGGLQPQHF.